A single sample gave rise to the 15 T cell receptor beta chains below, sequenced in a study of identical twins. TCRdb recomputed calls from the 5' RACE reads with MiXCR, one row per CDR3 protein. The table shows approximately 700,000 distinct CDR3 sequences, with 15% to 20% occurring only once. The sample was also reused in another study, on T cells expressing NK-cell markers.

Sequenced material: PBMCs. Receptors originate from a woman younger than 30 in good health.

This clonotype was counted a few times. The CDR3 bases are TGCGCCAGCAGCTTGGCGGACAGTGCCTACGAGCAGTACTTC. It encodes CASSLADSAYEQYF. This chain links TRBV5-1 with TRBJ2-7; maybe TRBD1 (6 bases). The CDR3 consists of 14 residues. Trimming left V 0 bases short and J 2 bases short, with 9 bases between. Germline CDR1 reads SGHRS; CDR2 reads YFSETQ.

This clonotype was detected a few times. The chain couples TRBV20-1 to TRBJ2-7, with TRBD2 matching over 7 bases. Looked up from germline, CDR1 is DFQATT and CDR2 is SNEGSKA (reference sequence). The CDR3 is 14 amino acids. The ends lost 6 bases at V and 0 bases at J; junction bases unmatched: 8. The chain's CDR3 is CSAARTSASYEQYF. The CDR3 coding sequence is TGCAGTGCGGCTCGTACTAGCGCCTCCTACGAGCAGTACTTC.

This clonotype was seen ten or more times. The rearrangement joins TRBV5-6 to TRBJ2-7, with 7 bases fitting TRBD1. Trimming at V came to 5 bases and at J to 0 bases, leaving 8 bases not matched to a gene. The CDR3 is made up of 15 amino acids. Per the germline V gene, CDR1 is SGHDT and CDR2 is YYEEEE. In DNA form, the CDR3 reads TGTGCCAGCAGTAGCACACAGGGGAACTCCTACGAGCAGTACTTC. Its translation is CASSSTQGNSYEQYF.

In nucleotides, the CDR3 is TGTGCCAGCAGCTCCCAGCGCGCGCAGTATTTT. This translates into CASSSQRAQYF. The chain links TRBV7-2 to TRBJ2-3; D gene unclear. CDR3 length: 11 residues. V lost 4 bases and J 10 bases, leaving 9 bases between the germline ends. Germline CDR1 SGHTA, CDR2 FQGNSA.

The chain couples TRBV20-1 to TRBJ2-7; 8 positions match TRBD2. The germline CDR1 and CDR2 sequences are DFQATT and SNEGSKA (reference sequence). Trimming took 5 bases from V and 2 from J; bases not matched to a gene: 5. The CDR3 is made up of 13 amino acids. CDR3: CSAVTSATYEQYF. The CDR3 DNA follows: TGCAGTGCTGTGACTAGCGCGACCTACGAGCAGTACTTC.

V gene TRBV18 combines with J gene TRBJ2-7; perhaps TRBD2 as D (5 bases). Per the germline V gene, CDR1 is KGHSH and CDR2 is LQKENI. V gave up 5 bases and J gave up 3 bases, with 11 bases separating them. CDR3 length: 13 residues. CDR3 region: CASSTDRGYEQYF. The CDR3 DNA is TGTGCCAGCTCAACAGACCGGGGCTACGAGCAGTACTTC.

The table lists this clonotype with a few counts. V usage is TRBV20-1 and J usage is TRBJ2-5, with D perhaps matching TRBD2 (6 bases). Trimming pared 1 base from V and 5 bases from J, leaving 11 bases between. Per germline, CDR1 DFQATT and CDR2 SNEGSKA (reference sequence). This CDR3 is built from 13 residues. The CDR3 sequence is CSARGPEGETQYF. Written as DNA, the CDR3 is TGCAGTGCTAGAGGTCCGGAGGGCGAGACCCAGTACTTC.

The rearrangement links TRBV6-5 to TRBJ1-1; D gene unclear. Germline-derived CDR1 and CDR2 are MNHEY and SVGAGI. The V end lost 2 bases, the J end lost 8 bases, and 6 bases lay between the germline ends. The CDR3 has 11 residues. CDR3 bases: TGTGCCAGCAGTTACCTCGGGGAAGCTTTCTTT. This codes for CASSYLGEAFF.

This clonotype was seen only a few times. This chain uses TRBV29-1 with TRBJ2-3, with D possibly being TRBD2 (7 bases). Germline values: CDR1 SQVTM, CDR2 ANQGSEA. Trimming cost V 6 bases and J 10 bases, with 20 bases left between them. The CDR3 loop spans 13 amino acids. DNA of the CDR3: TGCAGCGTCTTGGGAGGGAGGGGGACTGCGCAGTATTTT. It codes for CSVLGGRGTAQYF.

V and J are TRBV7-6 and TRBJ2-1; D remains ambiguous. Germline assignment: CDR1 SGHVS and CDR2 FNYEAQ. The V and J ends lost 5 bases and 0 bases respectively, with 11 bases between them. This CDR3 contains 15 residues. The CDR3 sequence: CASSPSPSSYNEQFF. In DNA, the CDR3 is TGTGCCAGCAGCCCAAGCCCTAGCTCCTACAATGAGCAGTTCTTC. Full variable domain (remainder filled in from reference TRBV7-6 and TRBJ2-1): GAGVSQSPRYKVTKRGQDVALRCDPISGHVSLYWYRQALGQGPEFLTYFNYEAQQDKSGLPNDRFSAERPEGSISTLTIQRTEQRDSAMYRCASSPSPSSYNEQFFGPGTRLTVL.

This clonotype turned up a few times. The chain uses TRBV20-1 and TRBJ2-1; 7 nucleotides align to TRBD2. The J segment lost 9 bases and the V segment lost 6 bases, leaving 14 bases of the junction unmatched. CDR1 is DFQATT and CDR2 is SNEGSKA in the germline V gene (reference sequence). The CDR3 consists of 14 residues. CDR3 coding DNA: TGCAGTGCGACCTCGGACTTGCGGGAGTTTGAGCAGTTCTTC. Translated, it gives CSATSDLREFEQFF.

This clonotype was picked up a small number of times. V and J are TRBV7-7 and TRBJ2-1, with 8 bases aligning to TRBD2. The germline CDR1 and CDR2 sequences are SSHAT and FNYEAQ (reference sequence). V was clipped by 3 bases and J by 4 bases; unmatched bases: 11. The CDR3 has 17 amino acids. The CDR3 DNA reads as TGTGCCAGCAGCTTCCGGCTGGTAGCGGGACGGTACAATGAGCAGTTCTTC. Protein: CASSFRLVAGRYNEQFF.

The genes are TRBV12-3 or TRBV12-4 and TRBJ2-4; TRBD1 matches 9 bases. V shed 5 bases, J shed 1 base, and the junction held 9 bases outside the gene matches. The CDR3 spans 17 residues. CDR3 sequence reads: CASSPAGTGHAKNIQYF. For the CDR3, the DNA is TGTGCCAGCAGTCCTGCCGGGACAGGGCACGCCAAAAACATTCAGTACTTC.

There are a few counts of this clonotype. The chain links TRBV5-6 to TRBJ2-1, with D uncertain. Trimming took 2 bases from V and 7 from J, leaving 4 bases between them. The germline gives CDR1 SGHDT, CDR2 YYEEEE. The CDR3 loop spans 11 amino acids. The CDR3 reads CASSFQNEQFF. CDR3 coding DNA: TGTGCCAGCAGCTTCCAGAATGAGCAGTTCTTC.

V usage is TRBV9 and J usage is TRBJ2-1; possibly TRBD1 for D (6 bases). CDR3 length: 13 residues. Trimming pared 3 bases from V and 6 bases from J, leaving 10 bases between. The germline gives CDR1 SGDLS, CDR2 YYNGEE. The CDR3 DNA follows: TGTGCCAGCAGCGCCTCAGGGGCCAATGAGCAGTTCTTC. Translating gives CASSASGANEQFF.